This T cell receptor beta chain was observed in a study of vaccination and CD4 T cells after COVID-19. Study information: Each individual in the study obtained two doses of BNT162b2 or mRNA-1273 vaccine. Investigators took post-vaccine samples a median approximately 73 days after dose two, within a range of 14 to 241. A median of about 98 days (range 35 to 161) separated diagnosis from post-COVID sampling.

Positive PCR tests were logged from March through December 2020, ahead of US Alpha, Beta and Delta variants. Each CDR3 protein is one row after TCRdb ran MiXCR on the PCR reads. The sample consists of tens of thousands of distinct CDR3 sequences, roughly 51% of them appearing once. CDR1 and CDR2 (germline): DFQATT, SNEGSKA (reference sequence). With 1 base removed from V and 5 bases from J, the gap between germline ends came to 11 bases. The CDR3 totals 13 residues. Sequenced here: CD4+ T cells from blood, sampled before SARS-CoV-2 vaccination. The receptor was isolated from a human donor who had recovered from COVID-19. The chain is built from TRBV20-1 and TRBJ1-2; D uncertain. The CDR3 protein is CSARVRREYGYTF. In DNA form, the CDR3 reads TGCAGTGCTAGAGTTCGTCGCGAATATGGCTACACCTTC.